These 26 T cell receptor beta chains came from one sample sequenced in a study of CD8+ T cells in alopecia areata. Extracted RNA was reverse transcribed into cDNA, the sequencing template. TCRdb's table, derived via immunoSEQ multiplex PCR, lists solely in-frame clones and lacks some. This table holds about 180,000 clones, approximately 50% found once. Described treatment: oral pan-JAK inhibitor, 5-10 mg twice daily. The sample in question was CD8+ T cells sorted from blood, obtained around week 52, from a patient treated with tofacitinib. The receptor set was obtained from a human donor with alopecia areata.

CDR3: CASSGGAYNEQFF. The CDR3, as DNA: TGCGCCAGCAGCGGGGGGGCCTACAATGAGCAGTTCTTC. The V gene is TRBV10-2, the J gene TRBJ2-1; 8 nucleotides line up with TRBD2. With V trimmed by 6 bases and J by 2 bases, 0 bases remained unmatched. This CDR3 is 13 amino acids long. CDR1 WSHSY and CDR2 SAAADI come from the germline V gene.

V usage is TRBV25-1 and J usage is TRBJ1-1, with D tentatively TRBD1 (5 bases). Germline V CDR1 and CDR2: MGHDK, SYGVNS. The V gene lost 2 bases and the J gene lost 3 bases, with 10 bases spanning the gap. CDR3 length: 14 residues. This CDR3 reads CASSEQEGDTEAFF. CDR3 in DNA: TGTGCCAGCAGTGAACAGGAAGGGGACACTGAAGCTTTCTTT. Looking up the rest from reference TRBV25-1 and TRBJ1-1 gives the full variable domain: EADIYQTPRYLVIGTGKKITLECSQTMGHDKMYWYQQDPGMELHLIHYSYGVNSTEKGDLSSESTVSRIRTEHFPLTLESARPSHTSQYLCASSEQEGDTEAFFGQGTRLTVV.

This clone was observed a handful of times. The rearrangement joins TRBV30 to TRBJ2-7; D unclear. This CDR3 comprises 11 residues. Germline CDR1 is GTSNPN and CDR2 is SVGIG (reference sequence). Deletions cut 0 bases from V and 4 bases from J, with 4 bases between. The CDR3 DNA is TGTGCCTGGAGTGTAACGTACGAGCAGTACTTC. The encoded protein is CAWSVTYEQYF.

This chain joins TRBV27 and TRBJ1-2; D gene uncertain. Germline-derived CDR1 and CDR2 are MNHEY and SMNVEV (reference sequence). There are 15 residues in the CDR3. The germline V and J ends were trimmed by 6 bases and 3 bases, with 17 bases remaining between them. In nucleotides, the CDR3 is TGTGCCAGCAGACCAGCCCAAGAGTTGTACTATGGCTACACCTTC. It yields the protein CASRPAQELYYGYTF.

For this clone: Germline is not matched at one junction end, which may reflect a read error. This chain connects TRBV13 to TRBJ1-2, with D perhaps TRBD1 (5 bases). Germline-derived CDR1 and CDR2 are PRHDT and FYEKMQ (reference sequence). CDR3 size: 13 residues. The CDR3 DNA is TGTGCCAGCATCTTAGTCCAGGGAGGAGGCTACACCTTC. Translating gives CASILVQGGGYTF.

This rearrangement joins TRBV4-1 to TRBJ2-1; possible D gene TRBD2, 5 bases. CDR1 and CDR2 from the germline V gene are MGHRA and YSYEKL. The CDR3 is 16 residues long. Deletions cut 1 base from V and 7 bases from J, with 17 bases between. CDR3 sequence reads: CASSQGPFSEVNEQFF. CDR3 bases: TGCGCCAGCAGCCAAGGTCCATTTTCGGAGGTAAATGAGCAGTTCTTC.

This CDR3 is CSAEEETQYF. The CDR3 DNA sequence: TGCAGTGCTGAAGAAGAGACCCAGTACTTC. This chain joins TRBV20-1 and TRBJ2-5; D unclear. The CDR3 sequence is 10 residues long. The V gene's germline CDR1 is DFQATT and CDR2 SNEGSKA (reference sequence). Trimming removed 5 bases at V and 3 bases at J, with 4 bases between.

This clone was found a few times. This sequence joins TRBV7-9 and TRBJ1-2; D not certain. CDR1 and CDR2 from the germline V gene are SEHNR and FQNEAQ (reference sequence). Trimming stripped 3 bases from V and 4 bases from J, with 9 bases between. The CDR3 has 13 amino acids. Written as DNA, the CDR3 is TGTGCCAGCAGCTTCGAGAGCCCCTATGGCTACACCTTC. Translation gives CASSFESPYGYTF.

The chain carries TRBV6-5 and TRBJ1-2; 7 bases agree with TRBD1. With 0 bases clipped from V and 12 bases from J, the junction kept 10 bases outside the gene matches. From germline, CDR1 is MNHEY and CDR2 SVGAGI. There are 14 residues in the CDR3. The CDR3: CASSYSNAGGKNTF. CDR3 nucleotide sequence: TGTGCCAGCAGTTACTCTAACGCAGGGGGGAAGAACACCTTC.

The V gene is TRBV27, the J gene TRBJ2-7, with D unresolved. The CDR3 has 16 amino acids. CDR1 is MNHEY, CDR2 SMNVEV, per germline (reference sequence). With 5 bases removed from V and 0 bases from J, the gap between germline ends came to 17 bases. The CDR3 DNA reads TGTGCCAGCAGTAGTATAGGTACCGCTTACTCCTACGAGCAGTACTTC. It yields the protein CASSSIGTAYSYEQYF.

This clone was picked up a small number of times. This sequence joins TRBV2 and TRBJ2-2; D gene unclear. V was trimmed by 2 bases and J by 7 bases, leaving 11 bases between them. The CDR3 runs 14 residues. Per germline, CDR1 SNHLY and CDR2 FYNNEI. CDR3 coding DNA: TGTGCCAGCAGTGAACTAATGGCTGGCGGGGAGCTGTTTTTT. Its translation is CASSELMAGGELFF.

Only a few counts were recorded for this clone. The genes are TRBV30 and TRBJ2-7; 8 bases map to TRBD1. The CDR3 contains 13 residues. Losses at the gene ends were 5 bases for V and 3 bases for J; bases not matched to a gene: 6. Germline CDR1 reads GTSNPN; CDR2 reads SVGIG (reference sequence). CDR3 loop: CAWAGTGIYEQYF. CDR3 bases: TGTGCCTGGGCCGGGACAGGAATCTACGAGCAGTACTTC.

The chain is built from TRBV30 and TRBJ1-1, with D possibly TRBD1 on 5 matching bases. The CDR3 contains 11 residues. Germline assignment: CDR1 GTSNPN and CDR2 SVGIG (reference sequence). The V end was cut by 5 bases, the J end by 5 bases, with 9 bases between. The CDR3, as DNA: TGTGCCTGGCAGGGTGGGACTGAAGCTTTCTTT. It codes for CAWQGGTEAFF.

The table lists this clone with a few counts. J is TRBJ1-5 and V is TRBV7-2, with D perhaps TRBD1 (6 bases). V lost 1 base and J 7 bases, leaving 14 bases between the germline ends. Germline lookup yields CDR1 SGHTA and CDR2 FQGNSA. CDR3 length equals 15 residues. Written as DNA, the CDR3 is TGTGCCAGCAGCTTAGTTCGGGGACAAGGGCAGCCCCAGCATTTT. Amino acid sequence: CASSLVRGQGQPQHF. The entire variable domain, with the rest obtained from reference TRBV7-2 and TRBJ1-5, is as follows: GAGVSQSPSNKVTEKGKDVELRCDPISGHTALYWYRQSLGQGLEFLIYFQGNSAPDKSGLPSDRFSAERTGGSVSTLTIQRTQQEDSAVYLCASSLVRGQGQPQHFGDGTRLSIL.

For the CDR3, the DNA is TGTGCCGGGGAGGCCCCTCTGGACGAGCAGTACTTC. Its translation: CAGEAPLDEQYF. The chain recombines TRBV7-9 with TRBJ2-7; D possibly corresponds to TRBD2 (6 bases). Trimming removed 11 bases at V and 5 bases at J, with 16 bases between. CDR1 and CDR2 (germline): SEHNR, FQNEAQ (reference sequence). CDR3 length: 12 residues.

This clone has just one count. The chain joins TRBV9 to TRBJ1-1, with D uncertain. V lost 4 bases and J lost 3, with 10 bases in between. CDR3 length equals 13 residues. Germline V gene data show CDR1 as SGDLS and CDR2 as YYNGEE. CDR3 bases: TGTGCCAGCAGCCCCCCGGCGCACACTGAAGCTTTCTTT. As protein: CASSPPAHTEAFF.

The rearrangement uses TRBV27 and TRBJ2-5, with TRBD1 matching over 8 bases. The V gene end was trimmed by 7 bases and the J gene end by 3 bases; junction bases not matched to a gene: 10. The CDR3 covers 15 residues. The germline gives CDR1 MNHEY, CDR2 SMNVEV (reference sequence). CDR3 amino acids: CASNPDREDEETQYF. CDR3 sequence (DNA): TGTGCCAGCAACCCGGACAGGGAAGACGAAGAGACCCAGTACTTC.

This sequence joins TRBV6-5 and TRBJ1-2; D is possibly TRBD1 (6 bases). Germline loops: CDR1 MNHEY, CDR2 SVGAGI. V lost 1 base, J lost 2 bases, and 8 bases lay in between. This CDR3 is built from 14 residues. For the CDR3, the DNA is TGTGCCAGCAGTTACTTTGGGGGCAACTATGGCTACACCTTC. It codes for CASSYFGGNYGYTF.

V is TRBV5-6 and J is TRBJ2-5; no clear D. The CDR3 runs to 14 residues. Germline CDR1 SGHDT, CDR2 YYEEEE. Trimming took 2 bases from V and 3 from J, leaving 11 bases between them. CDR3 protein: CASSFPTGKETQYF. Written as DNA, the CDR3 is TGTGCCAGCAGCTTCCCGACTGGGAAAGAGACCCAGTACTTC.

Comment on this clone: The same CDR3 can be traced to other DNA sequences in this sample. The chain links TRBV10-3 to TRBJ2-7; D not resolved. The CDR3 covers 14 residues. Trimming removed 4 bases at V and 0 bases at J, with 10 bases between. Germline V CDR1 and CDR2: ENHRY, SYGVKD. CDR3 residues: CAISAASPSYEQYF. The CDR3 DNA reads as TGTGCCATCAGTGCAGCGAGTCCCTCCTACGAGCAGTACTTC.

V is TRBV15 and J is TRBJ2-1, with 12 bases identical to TRBD2. Germline V gene data show CDR1 as LNHNV and CDR2 as YYDKDF (reference sequence). The junction had 0 bases not matched to a gene; V was cut back by 3 bases and J by 0 bases. CDR3 length: 16 residues. CDR3 coding DNA: TGTGCCACCAGCAGGACTAGCGGGAGCTCCTACAATGAGCAGTTCTTC. Its protein is CATSRTSGSSYNEQFF.

The chain joins TRBV30 to TRBJ2-1; the D call may be TRBD1 or TRBD2 (6 bases each). Between the trimmed V and J ends, which lost 5 bases and 8 bases, there was a span of 13 bases. This CDR3 has 12 amino acids. Germline V lookup: CDR1 GTSNPN, CDR2 SVGIG (reference sequence). CDR3 region: CAWGGAGDEQFF. DNA of the CDR3: TGTGCCTGGGGCGGGGCAGGGGATGAGCAGTTCTTC.

This sequence joins TRBV29-1 and TRBJ2-2; D is unresolved. V lost 4 bases and J lost 1, with 7 bases in between. The CDR3 loop spans 13 amino acids. CDR1 and CDR2 from the germline V gene are SQVTM and ANQGSEA. In nucleotides, the CDR3 is TGCAGCGTTGGGCAGGTGAACACCGGGGAGCTGTTTTTT. Encoded protein: CSVGQVNTGELFF.

This clone occurred a few times. The chain links TRBV7-9 to TRBJ2-7; the D is unclear. Per the germline V gene, CDR1 is SEHNR and CDR2 is FQNEAQ (reference sequence). Between the trimmed V and J ends, which lost 2 bases and 0 bases, there was a span of 8 bases. CDR3 length equals 14 residues. CDR3 DNA: TGTGCCAGCAGCTTATCAGAGAGCTCCTACGAGCAGTACTTC. Translation gives CASSLSESSYEQYF.

The chain joins TRBV11-2 to TRBJ1-4; D is undetermined. The CDR3 totals 13 residues. V was shortened by 0 bases and J by 8 bases, with 7 bases between the two germline ends. CDR1 and CDR2 from the germline V gene are SGHAT and FQNNGV. The CDR3 sequence is CASSLEMGEKLFF. The CDR3 region has the DNA TGTGCCAGCAGCTTAGAGATGGGGGAAAAACTGTTTTTT.

The V and J genes are TRBV5-1 and TRBJ2-7; 8 nucleotides agree with TRBD2. V dropped 0 bases and J dropped 3; count of bases not matched to a gene: 8. The CDR3 length is 16 residues. CDR1 SGHRS and CDR2 YFSETQ come from the germline V gene. In DNA form, the CDR3 reads TGCGCCAGCAGCTTGGCGGGGGGGTCCGTGTTCTACGAGCAGTACTTC. It yields the protein CASSLAGGSVFYEQYF.